One sample yielded the 21 T cell receptor beta chains listed below, sequenced in a study of post-analysis software for immune sequencing data. Whole-study results and caveats: Four to six TRBV segments were significantly more frequent in patients than in controls. TRBV5-6, TRBV5-1 and TRBV20-1 were among these segments.

Incorporated into the TCR beta cDNA libraries were unique molecular identifiers, which served to reduce PCR and sequencing biases. Each CDR3 protein gets one entry after TCRdb re-called the PCR reads with MiXCR. Here the sample spans approximately 730,000 distinct CDR3 sequences, less than 35% being singletons. These receptors' targets are unknown. Sequencing was performed on blood. These receptors came from a girl aged 10 to 17 with multiple sclerosis.

This chain uses TRBV28 with TRBJ1-2; 7 nucleotides align to TRBD1. The CDR3 loop spans 16 amino acids. Losses at the gene ends were 3 bases for V and 3 bases for J; bases not matched to a gene: 10. The germline gives CDR1 MDHEN, CDR2 SYDVKM. The CDR3 DNA sequence: TGTGCCAGCAGTTTGAGACTGGACAGGAAGGACTATGGCTACACCTTC. This gives the protein CASSLRLDRKDYGYTF.

V gene TRBV7-2 combines with J gene TRBJ2-3; D unclear. Trimming cost V 4 bases and J 3 bases, with 17 bases left between them. Germline V lookup: CDR1 SGHTA, CDR2 FQGNSA. The CDR3 is 16 residues long. The CDR3 sequence: CASSWRGWGGTDTQYF. The CDR3 region has the DNA TGTGCCAGCAGCTGGCGAGGTTGGGGTGGTACAGATACGCAGTATTTT.

V gene TRBV20-1 combines with J gene TRBJ1-2; no clear D. V shed 0 bases and J shed 7 bases, with 9 bases lying between them. CDR1 and CDR2 from the germline V gene are DFQATT and SNEGSKA (reference sequence). The CDR3 sequence is 12 residues long. The CDR3 sequence is CSARDAGFGYTF. CDR3 coding DNA: TGCAGTGCTAGAGATGCGGGGTTTGGCTACACCTTC.

The V gene is TRBV3-1, the J gene TRBJ1-2, with 7 bases matching TRBD1. The germline V gene encodes CDR1 LGHDT and CDR2 YNNKEL (reference sequence). This CDR3 comprises 16 residues. V gave up 1 base and J gave up 2 bases; unmatched junction bases: 7. CDR3 nucleotide sequence: TGTGCCAGCAGCCAAGGAAACAGGGGATTGAACTATGGCTACACCTTC. Amino acid sequence: CASSQGNRGLNYGYTF.

The V gene is TRBV27, the J gene TRBJ1-6; maybe TRBD1 (5 bases). Trimming left V 10 bases short and J 10 bases short, with 20 bases between. The germline V gene encodes CDR1 MNHEY and CDR2 SMNVEV (reference sequence). The CDR3 is 14 residues long. The DNA for the CDR3 is TGTGCCACCTCCGGGGGGGGAAGTGGGTCACCCCTCCACTTT. This encodes CATSGGGSGSPLHF.

The chain employs TRBV28 and TRBJ2-1; D may match TRBD1 or TRBD2 (5 bases each). Trimming pared 2 bases from V and 8 bases from J, leaving 25 bases between. CDR1 is MDHEN, CDR2 SYDVKM, per germline. The CDR3 sequence is 18 residues long. DNA for the CDR3: TGTGCCAGCAGTTTACTCTCTCCGGGACCCAGACTAACAGATGAGCAGTTCTTC. This sequence encodes CASSLLSPGPRLTDEQFF.

This chain connects TRBV20-1 to TRBJ2-7; 10 nucleotides line up with TRBD2. The CDR3 covers 16 residues. The junction had 10 bases not matched to a gene; V was cut back by 1 base and J by 4 bases. Per germline, CDR1 DFQATT and CDR2 SNEGSKA (reference sequence). The CDR3 bases are TGCAGTGCTAGAGCCAGAGCGGGAGGGCGCTTTTACGAGCAGTACTTC. It encodes CSARARAGGRFYEQYF.

In the case of this clonotype: Sequence at one end of the junction differs from germline and may be a read error. The genes are TRBV29-1 and TRBJ2-3; no clear D gene. Germline assignment: CDR1 SQVTM and CDR2 ANQGSEA. CDR3 size: 15 residues. In DNA, the CDR3 is TGCAGCGTTGAGAGTTTGGGGTTCGGCACAGATATGCAGTATTTT. This codes for CSVESLGFGTDMQYF.

The chain is built from TRBV20-1 and TRBJ2-5; D not certain. The germline CDR1 and CDR2 sequences are DFQATT and SNEGSKA (reference sequence). Trimming took off 7 bases at V and 5 bases at J, with 17 bases between the two ends. The CDR3 loop spans 13 amino acids. Here the CDR3 DNA reads TGCAGTGTTTACCGGGCCGCACAGGAGACCCAGTACTTC. Its protein is CSVYRAAQETQYF.

The chain joins TRBV6-5 to TRBJ2-3, with 14 bases that match TRBD2. Germline lookup yields CDR1 MNHEY and CDR2 SVGAGI. The ends lost 6 bases at V and 6 bases at J; junction bases unmatched: 8. There are 16 residues in the CDR3. The CDR3 DNA sequence: TGTGCCAGCAGAAGACTAGCGGGAGGGCGGCATGATACGCAGTATTTT. It translates to CASRRLAGGRHDTQYF.

This rearrangement joins TRBV7-9 to TRBJ2-1; TRBD1 or TRBD2 may be the D gene (5 bases each). V lost 5 bases to trimming and J lost 4 bases, with 15 bases between them. Germline loops: CDR1 SEHNR, CDR2 FQNEAQ (reference sequence). CDR3 length equals 15 residues. The CDR3 DNA sequence: TGTGCCAGCAGCCCCGGGGCTGGCCATTACAATGAGCAGTTCTTC. Amino acids: CASSPGAGHYNEQFF.

This chain links TRBV5-1 with TRBJ1-6, with 10 bases fitting TRBD1. CDR3 length equals 18 residues. Looked up from germline, CDR1 is SGHRS and CDR2 is YFSETQ. Trimming took 2 bases from V and 9 from J; bases not matched to a gene: 14. The CDR3 protein is CASSFQPESGQGRSPLHF. The CDR3 coding sequence is TGCGCCAGCAGCTTCCAACCAGAATCGGGACAGGGGCGTTCACCCCTCCACTTT.

The count of this clonotype is one. The V and J genes are TRBV12-5 and TRBJ1-1; the D gene is possibly TRBD1 (6 bases). The CDR3 runs 17 residues. V was trimmed by 0 bases and J by 0 bases, leaving 14 bases between them. CDR1 and CDR2 (germline): LGHNT, FRNRAP. CDR3 nucleotides: TGTGCTAGTGGTTTGGTAGGGGGTACCCTTTTGAACACTGAAGCTTTCTTT. Amino acids: CASGLVGGTLLNTEAFF. Drawing the rest from reference TRBV12-5 and TRBJ1-1, the complete variable domain is DARVTQTPRHKVTEMGQEVTMRCQPILGHNTVFWYRQTMMQGLELLAYFRNRAPLDDSGMPKDRFSAEMPDATLATLKIQPSEPRDSAVYFCASGLVGGTLLNTEAFFGQGTRLTVV.

This sequence joins TRBV7-2 and TRBJ1-2; unclear D gene. Germline V CDR1 and CDR2: SGHTA, FQGNSA. The CDR3 is made up of 13 amino acids. The ends were cut back, 4 bases at V and 8 bases at J, with 14 bases in the middle. CDR3 nucleotides: TGTGCCAGCAGCTATACTACAGTTTACGGCTACACCTTC. This gives the protein CASSYTTVYGYTF.

This clonotype was counted ten times or more. The chain has TRBV6-5 and TRBJ2-3; D unclear. With 4 bases removed from V and 9 bases from J, the gap between germline ends came to 11 bases. Germline V lookup: CDR1 MNHEY, CDR2 SVGAGI. This CDR3 contains 12 residues. CDR3 in amino acids: CASSSDSKTQYF. The CDR3, as DNA: TGTGCCAGCAGTTCGGATAGCAAAACGCAGTATTTT.

The gene calls are TRBV27 and TRBJ1-5; D perhaps matches TRBD1 (5 bases). Germline-derived CDR1 and CDR2 are MNHEY and SMNVEV (reference sequence). V lost 0 bases to trimming and J lost 0 bases, with 9 bases between them. The CDR3 is made up of 16 amino acids. CDR3 DNA: TGTGCCAGCAGTTTATCGATGGGGGATAGCAATCAGCCCCAGCATTTT. Translated, it gives CASSLSMGDSNQPQHF.

This clonotype came up a few times. DNA for the CDR3: TGCAGTGCTAGAAAAACCGGGAGAAGAGAGACCCAGTACTTC. Residues: CSARKTGRRETQYF. This rearrangement joins TRBV20-1 to TRBJ2-5; a possible D gene is TRBD2 (6 bases). The germline CDR1 and CDR2 sequences are DFQATT and SNEGSKA (reference sequence). This CDR3 comprises 14 residues. Deletions cut 2 bases from V and 4 bases from J, with 14 bases between.

This clonotype has more than one count but fewer than ten. The V call is TRBV7-9, the J call TRBJ2-5; no clear D gene. This CDR3 contains 11 residues. Trimming stripped 6 bases from V and 7 bases from J, with 9 bases between. Germline CDR1 reads SEHNR; CDR2 reads FQNEAQ (reference sequence). The CDR3 bases are TGTGCCAGCAGTTCCTCGTGGACCCAGTACTTC. Amino acid sequence: CASSSSWTQYF.

The chain has TRBV6-2 or TRBV6-3 and TRBJ2-6; D call uncertain. CDR1 and CDR2 from the germline V gene are MNHEY and SVGEGT. V was shortened by 8 bases and J by 0 bases, with 5 bases between the two germline ends. This CDR3 region has 13 residues. Here the CDR3 reads CASGYSGANVLTF. CDR3 DNA sequence: TGTGCCAGCGGATACTCTGGGGCCAACGTCCTGACTTTC.

About this clonotype itself: Given a much more abundant clone one base away, this may be a read error. The chain links TRBV29-1 to TRBJ2-7; TRBD1 matches at 7 bases. The ends lost 7 bases at V and 5 bases at J; junction bases unmatched: 11. The length of the CDR3 is 13 residues. Germline-derived CDR1 and CDR2 are SQVTM and ANQGSEA. In DNA form, the CDR3 reads TGCAGCGCCGAAGGGGGCGCCAGCAACGAGCAGTACGTC. As protein: CSAEGGASNEQYV.

This clonotype has more than one count but fewer than ten. The chain combines TRBV15 with TRBJ2-4; tentatively, D is TRBD2 (6 bases). The CDR3 consists of 13 residues. The germline V gene encodes CDR1 LNHNV and CDR2 YYDKDF (reference sequence). Trimming shortened V by 4 bases and J by 9 bases, and 13 bases separated the two germline ends. The CDR3 is CATSILRGGIQYF. The CDR3 region has the DNA TGTGCCACCAGCATTTTGCGGGGAGGCATTCAGTACTTC.